Sequencing of this T cell receptor beta chain was carried out in a study of STAT3 mutations in large granular lymphocyte leukemia. Study-level points and caveats: In T-cell large granular lymphocyte leukemia, about half of patients showed multiple immunodominant subclonotypes.

With regard to this clone: Its antigen remains unidentified.

V was clipped by 4 bases and J by 0 bases; unmatched bases: 9. The length of the CDR3 is 18 residues. Germline V gene sequence: CDR1 MRHNA, CDR2 SNTAGT. Method: immunoSEQ multiplex PCR; TCRdb's copy keeps in-frame clones and lacks some. The sample holds 9,500 to 12,000 clones, about 85% seen once. The origin of this receptor is a man older than 75 with T-cell large granular lymphocyte leukemia. Some clones in this sample may be carry-over from other donors' samples. The V and J genes are TRBV6-4 and TRBJ2-6, with 7 nucleotides matching TRBD2. Sample: peripheral blood mononuclear cells. The CDR3 is CASSASHGGNSGANVLTF. In DNA, the CDR3 is TGTGCCAGCAGTGCGAGCCACGGGGGGAACTCTGGGGCCAACGTCCTGACTTTC.